The 23 T cell receptor beta chains below all came from one sample that was sequenced in a study of T cells after yellow fever vaccination. TCRdb itself ran the 5' RACE reads through MiXCR, one entry per CDR3 protein. The data contain about 370,000 distinct CDR3 sequences, 11% of them seen just once; the ten biggest clones take up about 17%. The specimen comprised PBMCs, sampled on the day of the first yellow fever vaccination. These receptors were collected from a man aged 18 to 35 who received the YFV17D yellow fever vaccine.

The chain uses TRBV5-1 and TRBJ1-1; D remains unclear. The CDR3 spans 18 residues. CDR1 is SGHRS, CDR2 YFSETQ, per germline. V dropped 0 bases and J dropped 0 bases, with 18 bases sitting between them. CDR3 protein: CASSLESREFFMNTEAFF. CDR3 in DNA: TGCGCCAGCAGCTTGGAGAGCAGAGAATTCTTCATGAACACTGAAGCTTTCTTT.

Ten or more counts support this clonotype. The chain employs TRBV5-1 and TRBJ2-3; tentatively, D is TRBD2 (5 bases). This CDR3 has 14 amino acids. CDR1 and CDR2 (germline): SGHRS, YFSETQ. V was clipped by 0 bases and J by 0 bases, with 5 bases between them. The CDR3 here is CASSLGTSTDTQYF. The CDR3 DNA is TGCGCCAGCAGCTTGGGGACTAGCACAGATACGCAGTATTTT.

The sample holds a few counts of this clonotype. This chain uses TRBV30 with TRBJ1-2; 8 positions match TRBD1. The CDR3 length is 14 residues. Per germline, CDR1 GTSNPN and CDR2 SVGIG (reference sequence). The ends lost 1 base at V and 4 bases at J; junction bases unmatched: 5. Here the CDR3 reads CAWSARGLGYGYTF. CDR3 bases: TGTGCCTGGAGTGCCAGGGGGCTGGGCTATGGCTACACCTTC.

This clonotype has more than one count but fewer than ten. This chain uses TRBV29-1 with TRBJ2-1; 12 bases line up with TRBD2. The ends lost 5 bases at V and 9 bases at J; junction bases unmatched: 8. Germline V gene data show CDR1 as SQVTM and CDR2 as ANQGSEA. CDR3 length: 14 amino acids. The DNA of the CDR3 is TGCAGCGTTCGGGGACTAGCGGGCGGTAGTGAGCAGTTCTTC. Translation gives CSVRGLAGGSEQFF.

This clonotype occurred once. V gene TRBV5-8 combines with J gene TRBJ1-4; D is perhaps TRBD1 (6 bases). Germline V gives CDR1 SGHTS, CDR2 YDEGEE. The CDR3 has 15 residues. Trimming removed 7 bases from V and 7 bases from J, with 20 bases in between. Written as DNA, the CDR3 is TGTGCCAGCGGCACGTTGGGGGGCGGAGGTGAAAAACTGTTTTTT. Translated: CASGTLGGGGEKLFF.

This clonotype was counted a few times. V and J are TRBV7-6 and TRBJ2-3; the match to TRBD1 covers 10 bases. This CDR3 has 15 residues. The V segment lost 1 base and the J segment 3 bases; nucleotides outside the gene matches: 1. CDR1 is SGHVS, CDR2 FNYEAQ, per germline. Written as DNA, the CDR3 is TGTGCCAGCAGCTTAGAGGACAGGGGGACAGATACGCAGTATTTT. Protein product: CASSLEDRGTDTQYF.

Points on this clonotype: A junction end diverges from the germline sequence, so it may reflect a read error. V and J are TRBV5-6 and TRBJ1-1; D is undetermined. Per the germline V gene, CDR1 is SGHDT and CDR2 is YYEEEE. The CDR3 contains 11 residues. The CDR3: CASSWESEKRF. The DNA for the CDR3 is TGTGCCAGCAGCTGGGAGTCGGAGAAACGATTT.

This clonotype was detected only a few times. The CDR3 loop is CAISDGGGTNYGYTF. The CDR3 coding sequence is TGTGCCATCAGTGACGGGGGCGGAACTAACTATGGCTACACCTTC. The rearrangement uses TRBV10-3 and TRBJ1-2; tentative D call: TRBD1 (6 bases). Between the trimmed V and J ends, which lost 3 bases and 0 bases, there was a span of 11 bases. Germline loops: CDR1 ENHRY, CDR2 SYGVKD. The CDR3 consists of 15 residues.

In its sample, this clonotype was seen a few times. The CDR3 here is CASSRTQLETQYF. CDR3 DNA: TGTGCCAGCAGTAGGACCCAACTCGAGACCCAGTACTTC. The V call is TRBV6-1, the J call TRBJ2-5; the D is unclear. CDR3 length: 13 amino acids. The germline CDR1 and CDR2 sequences are MNHNS and SASEGT. V lost 5 bases and J lost 5, with 12 bases in between.

The rearrangement uses TRBV7-3 and TRBJ1-2; tentative D call: TRBD1 (5 bases). The V end was cut by 2 bases, the J end by 9 bases, with 13 bases between. Germline assignment: CDR1 SGHTA and CDR2 FQGTGA. The length of the CDR3 is 13 residues. CDR3 bases: TGTGCCAGCAGCTTAGATCCGGAGGGGAGCTACACCTTC. Translating it yields CASSLDPEGSYTF.

At least ten counts were recorded for this clonotype. J is TRBJ2-3 and V is TRBV29-1; 12 nucleotides line up with TRBD2. This CDR3 spans 15 amino acids. CDR1 is SQVTM and CDR2 is ANQGSEA in the germline V gene. The ends lost 5 bases at V and 7 bases at J; junction bases unmatched: 10. CDR3 amino acids: CSVSTSGGLGNTQYF. The CDR3 DNA sequence: TGCAGCGTTAGCACTAGCGGGGGGTTAGGTAATACGCAGTATTTT.

The chain couples TRBV5-4 to TRBJ1-5; D gene unclear. Germline CDR1 reads SGHNT; CDR2 reads YYREEE (reference sequence). The V end was cut by 3 bases, the J end by 5 bases, with 6 bases between. The CDR3 spans 12 residues. The CDR3 DNA sequence: TGTGCCAGCAGCTCGCCGGATCAGCCCCAGCATTTT. Its protein is CASSSPDQPQHF.

In its sample, this clonotype was seen many times. The rearrangement links TRBV6-5 to TRBJ2-2; D may be TRBD1 or TRBD2 (5 bases each). CDR1 MNHEY and CDR2 SVGAGI come from the germline V gene. V shed 0 bases and J shed 3 bases, with 5 bases lying between them. The CDR3 covers 14 residues. The chain's CDR3 is CASSYSGDTGELFF. CDR3 nucleotide sequence: TGTGCCAGCAGTTACTCGGGGGACACCGGGGAGCTGTTTTTT.

This clonotype was detected many times. The chain links TRBV10-3 to TRBJ1-2; TRBD1 is a possible D gene (6 bases). Trimming removed 8 bases from V and 4 bases from J, with 8 bases in between. Germline CDR1 is ENHRY and CDR2 is SYGVKD. The CDR3 consists of 11 residues. The CDR3 DNA reads as TGTGCCATCTCGACAGGCTATGGCTACACCTTC. Its translation: CAISTGYGYTF.

This chain links TRBV5-1 with TRBJ2-5, with TRBD2 matching over 9 bases. After removal of 0 bases from V and 5 bases from J, the junction contained 8 bases not matched to a gene. CDR1 is SGHRS, CDR2 YFSETQ, per germline. CDR3 length: 16 residues. CDR3 sequence reads: CASSLGTVAGEETQYF. CDR3 nucleotide sequence: TGCGCCAGCAGCTTGGGTACGGTAGCGGGGGAGGAGACCCAGTACTTC.

This clonotype has a handful of counts. The CDR3 bases are TGTGCCACCAGTGACTTTGGACAGGGTGGCGGGGAGCTGTTTTTT. Its protein is CATSDFGQGGGELFF. The gene calls are TRBV24-1 and TRBJ2-2; 8 nucleotides align to TRBD1. V dropped 4 bases and J dropped 7; count of bases not matched to a gene: 7. CDR3 size: 15 residues. Germline V CDR1 and CDR2: KGHDR, SFDVKD.

A few counts support this clonotype. The V gene is TRBV12-3 or TRBV12-4, the J gene TRBJ2-1; 9 bases line up with TRBD2. The CDR3 runs 16 residues. Germline trimming cut 2 bases from V and 5 bases from J; bases unmatched to any gene: 7. The CDR3, as DNA: TGTGCCAGCAGTTTATTTCTAGCGGGGACCAACAATGAGCAGTTCTTC. This sequence encodes CASSLFLAGTNNEQFF.

This clonotype was seen a few times. This rearrangement joins TRBV7-9 to TRBJ1-2, with D tentatively TRBD1 (6 bases). The CDR3 runs 14 residues. Germline V gene data show CDR1 as SEHNR and CDR2 as FQNEAQ (reference sequence). The V gene lost 6 bases and the J gene lost 4 bases, with 15 bases spanning the gap. CDR3: CASRDLQGIYGYTF. Written as DNA, the CDR3 is TGTGCCAGCAGAGACCTACAGGGCATCTATGGCTACACCTTC.

This clonotype appeared a few times. This chain joins TRBV28 and TRBJ2-7; D is possibly TRBD2 (6 bases). Germline CDR1 MDHEN, CDR2 SYDVKM. V gave up 3 bases and J gave up 2 bases, with 11 bases separating them. This CDR3 comprises 14 residues. The CDR3 region is CASSFLARTYEQYV. The CDR3 coding sequence is TGTGCCAGCAGTTTCCTAGCGAGAACCTACGAGCAGTACGTC.

The chain has TRBV5-1 and TRBJ2-2; D may be TRBD1 or TRBD2 (5 bases each). The V end was cut by 2 bases, the J end by 5 bases, with 13 bases between. The V gene's germline CDR1 is SGHRS and CDR2 YFSETQ. The CDR3 runs to 15 residues. As DNA, the CDR3 is TGCGCCAGCAGCTTCGTCGGGACGGAAACCGGGGAGCTGTTTTTT. It codes for CASSFVGTETGELFF.

In its sample, this clonotype was seen a few times. This chain connects TRBV6-4 to TRBJ1-5; D remains unclear. The CDR3 runs 13 residues. CDR1 and CDR2 (germline): MRHNA, SNTAGT. V was shortened by 11 bases and J by 3 bases, with 14 bases between the two germline ends. This CDR3 is CALRVQNNQPQHF. The CDR3 nucleotides are TGTGCCCTCAGAGTACAAAACAATCAGCCCCAGCATTTT.

The CDR3 protein is CASSQGRVLGLQETQYF. The CDR3 DNA is TGCGCCAGCAGCCAAGGCAGGGTGCTGGGGTTACAAGAGACCCAGTACTTC. The chain recombines TRBV4-1 with TRBJ2-5; TRBD1 might be the D (5 bases). Trimming took off 1 base at V and 2 bases at J, with 17 bases between the two ends. Germline assignment: CDR1 MGHRA and CDR2 YSYEKL. CDR3 size: 17 residues.

This clonotype was counted between two and nine times. The chain joins TRBV4-1 to TRBJ2-5, with TRBD1 matching 8 bases. V was clipped by 5 bases and J by 4 bases; unmatched bases: 9. The CDR3 is 15 amino acids. Germline V CDR1 and CDR2: MGHRA, YSYEKL. The CDR3 here is CASSRPDRASETQYF. The CDR3 nucleotides are TGCGCCAGCAGCAGACCGGACAGGGCTTCAGAGACCCAGTACTTC.